The rows below give T cell receptor beta chains drawn from one sample of a study of T cells after yellow fever vaccination. One entry per CDR3 protein results from TCRdb running MiXCR on the 5' RACE reads. The profile covers some 420,000 distinct CDR3 sequences, with approximately 18% appearing a single time and around 17% taken by the ten largest. Sample: PBMCs, taken before the yellow fever booster vaccination. These receptors were taken from a man aged 18 to 30 who received the YFV17D yellow fever vaccine. Each CDR3 is given with its conserved first and last residue. Each record gives: CDR3 protein, CDR3 DNA, D gene, J gene, V gene, clone size. The D gene is left open where the match is weak. Some rows have no size entry. The others give once, few or many, or a class for an expanded clone.

CDR3aa: CASGRGQMGTGELFF
CDR3nt: TGTGCCAGCGGGAGGGGGCAGATGGGGACCGGGGAGCTGTTTTTT
d_gene: NA
j_gene: TRBJ2-2
v_gene: TRBV27
abundance: NA

CDR3aa: CASSHAGAGGKDYGYTF
CDR3nt: TGCGCCAGCAGCCACGCCGGGGCAGGGGGTAAGGACTATGGCTACACCTTC
d_gene: TRBD1
j_gene: TRBJ1-2
v_gene: TRBV4-1
abundance: NA

CDR3aa: CASSIPQGAGSYNEQFF
CDR3nt: TGTGCCAGCAGCATACCACAGGGGGCTGGCTCCTACAATGAGCAGTTCTTC
d_gene: TRBD1
j_gene: TRBJ2-1
v_gene: TRBV9
abundance: few

CDR3aa: CASSLTSSYNEQFF
CDR3nt: TGTGCCAGCAGCCTCACTAGCTCCTACAATGAGCAGTTCTTC
d_gene: NA
j_gene: TRBJ2-1
v_gene: TRBV11-2
abundance: many

CDR3aa: CASSARDFPSYGYTF
CDR3nt: TGTGCCAGCAGCGCAAGGGACTTCCCGTCCTATGGCTACACCTTC
d_gene: NA
j_gene: TRBJ1-2
v_gene: TRBV9
abundance: few

CDR3aa: CASSLGEYEQFF
CDR3nt: TGTGCCAGCAGCCTCGGAGAGTATGAGCAGTTCTTC
d_gene: NA
j_gene: TRBJ2-1
v_gene: TRBV9
abundance: once

CDR3aa: CASGGQGETQYF
CDR3nt: TGTGCCAGCGGGGGACAGGGAGAGACCCAGTACTTC
d_gene: TRBD1
j_gene: TRBJ2-5
v_gene: TRBV2
abundance: NA

CDR3aa: CASSLGDRGQAFF
CDR3nt: TGCGCCAGCAGCTTGGGGGACAGGGGGCAAGCTTTCTTT
d_gene: TRBD1
j_gene: TRBJ1-1
v_gene: TRBV5-1
abundance: many

CDR3aa: CSARDEGSWRRVLHF
CDR3nt: TGCAGTGCTAGAGATGAGGGAAGTTGGCGGAGAGTCCTCCACTTT
d_gene: NA
j_gene: TRBJ1-6
v_gene: TRBV20-1
abundance: NA

CDR3aa: CASRKGYSYEQYF
CDR3nt: TGTGCCAGCAGGAAAGGGTACTCCTACGAGCAGTACTTC
d_gene: NA
j_gene: TRBJ2-7
v_gene: TRBV6-5
abundance: many

CDR3aa: CASRQTGGNQPQHF
CDR3nt: TGTGCCAGCAGACAAACAGGGGGCAATCAGCCCCAGCATTTT
d_gene: TRBD1
j_gene: TRBJ1-5
v_gene: TRBV6-6
abundance: NA

CDR3aa: CASSHSDSPLHF
CDR3nt: TGTGCCAGCAGCCACAGTGATTCACCCCTCCACTTT
d_gene: NA
j_gene: TRBJ1-6
v_gene: TRBV11-2
abundance: NA

CDR3aa: CASSLEGTGGQPQHF
CDR3nt: TGTGCCAGCAGCTTAGAGGGGACAGGGGGCCAGCCCCAGCATTTT
d_gene: TRBD1
j_gene: TRBJ1-5
v_gene: TRBV7-2
abundance: NA

CDR3aa: CASSGPDGNEKLFF
CDR3nt: TGTGCCAGCAGTGGACCCGACGGGAATGAAAAACTGTTTTTT
d_gene: NA
j_gene: TRBJ1-4
v_gene: TRBV2
abundance: NA

CDR3aa: CASSFRQGYTEAFF
CDR3nt: TGTGCCAGCAGTTTTCGACAGGGATACACTGAAGCTTTCTTT
d_gene: TRBD1
j_gene: TRBJ1-1
v_gene: TRBV27
abundance: NA

CDR3aa: CASSQDAGSNSPLHF
CDR3nt: TGCGCCAGCAGCCAAGATGCAGGGAGCAATTCACCCCTCCACTTT
d_gene: NA
j_gene: TRBJ1-6
v_gene: TRBV4-3
abundance: few

CDR3aa: CSALNTVNTEAFF
CDR3nt: TGCAGTGCTCTGAATACAGTGAACACTGAAGCTTTCTTT
d_gene: NA
j_gene: TRBJ1-1
v_gene: TRBV20-1
abundance: NA

CDR3aa: CSGQGSNYGYTF
CDR3nt: TGCAGCGGACAGGGGTCTAACTATGGCTACACCTTC
d_gene: TRBD1
j_gene: TRBJ1-2
v_gene: TRBV29-1
abundance: once

CDR3aa: CASTPDPIGSNQPQHF
CDR3nt: TGTGCCAGCACCCCCGACCCGATCGGAAGCAATCAGCCCCAGCATTTT
d_gene: NA
j_gene: TRBJ1-5
v_gene: TRBV6-6
abundance: NA

CDR3aa: CASRKRGGSTDTQYF
CDR3nt: TGTGCCAGCAGGAAGCGGGGGGGCAGCACAGATACGCAGTATTTT
d_gene: TRBD2
j_gene: TRBJ2-3
v_gene: TRBV6-5
abundance: NA

CDR3aa: CASSPGAPETGELFF
CDR3nt: TGTGCCAGCAGTCCAGGGGCCCCGGAGACCGGGGAGCTGTTTTTT
d_gene: NA
j_gene: TRBJ2-2
v_gene: TRBV7-9
abundance: NA

CDR3aa: CSASTGAGGELFF
CDR3nt: TGCAGTGCCTCGACAGGGGCCGGCGGGGAGCTGTTTTTT
d_gene: TRBD1
j_gene: TRBJ2-2
v_gene: TRBV20-1
abundance: many

CDR3aa: CASGVGASNQPQHF
CDR3nt: TGTGCCAGCGGAGTCGGCGCCAGCAATCAGCCCCAGCATTTT
d_gene: NA
j_gene: TRBJ1-5
v_gene: TRBV12-3/TRBV12-4
abundance: NA

CDR3aa: CSGTASYNEQFF
CDR3nt: TGCAGTGGTACAGCCTCCTACAATGAGCAGTTCTTC
d_gene: NA
j_gene: TRBJ2-1
v_gene: TRBV20-1
abundance: NA

CDR3aa: CSVEGYNGGTEAFF
CDR3nt: TGCAGCGTGGAGGGATATAACGGCGGAACTGAAGCTTTCTTT
d_gene: NA
j_gene: TRBJ1-1
v_gene: TRBV29-1
abundance: NA

CDR3aa: CAISDSGGGETQYF
CDR3nt: TGTGCCATCAGTGATAGCGGGGGCGGAGAGACCCAGTACTTC
d_gene: TRBD2
j_gene: TRBJ2-5
v_gene: TRBV10-3
abundance: NA

CDR3aa: CASSLMAVPDTQYF
CDR3nt: TGTGCCAGCAGCTTAATGGCAGTCCCAGATACGCAGTATTTT
d_gene: NA
j_gene: TRBJ2-3
v_gene: TRBV11-1
abundance: NA

CDR3aa: CSASGFGTDTQYF
CDR3nt: TGCAGTGCTAGTGGATTTGGCACAGATACGCAGTATTTT
d_gene: NA
j_gene: TRBJ2-3
v_gene: TRBV20-1
abundance: NA

CDR3aa: CASSAPGQGMKTQYF
CDR3nt: TGTGCCAGCAGTGCGCCGGGACAGGGGATGAAGACCCAGTACTTC
d_gene: TRBD1
j_gene: TRBJ2-5
v_gene: TRBV12-3/TRBV12-4
abundance: many

CDR3aa: CASSVTGAYNEQFF
CDR3nt: TGTGCCAGCAGCGTGACGGGGGCGTACAATGAGCAGTTCTTC
d_gene: NA
j_gene: TRBJ2-1
v_gene: TRBV9
abundance: few

CDR3aa: CASSLVWGTRGQGEETQYF
CDR3nt: TGCGCCAGCAGCTTGGTGTGGGGCACGAGGGGACAGGGCGAAGAGACCCAGTACTTC
d_gene: TRBD1
j_gene: TRBJ2-5
v_gene: TRBV5-1
abundance: NA

CDR3aa: CATSDAGSGEQYF
CDR3nt: TGTGCCACCAGTGATGCAGGGAGTGGCGAGCAGTACTTC
d_gene: NA
j_gene: TRBJ2-7
v_gene: TRBV24-1
abundance: NA

CDR3aa: CASSGYRDRGHTGELFF
CDR3nt: TGTGCCAGCAGCGGATACCGGGACAGGGGCCACACCGGGGAGCTGTTTTTT
d_gene: TRBD1
j_gene: TRBJ2-2
v_gene: TRBV7-9
abundance: NA

CDR3aa: CASRQSGTGSTDTQYF
CDR3nt: TGTGCCAGCAGACAGTCCGGGACAGGGAGCACAGATACGCAGTATTTT
d_gene: TRBD1
j_gene: TRBJ2-3
v_gene: TRBV12-3/TRBV12-4
abundance: NA

CDR3aa: CASSQGSDYGYTF
CDR3nt: TGTGCCAGCAGCCAAGGGTCGGACTATGGCTACACCTTC
d_gene: NA
j_gene: TRBJ1-2
v_gene: TRBV4-2
abundance: NA

CDR3aa: CASSPRSGSRNEQFF
CDR3nt: TGTGCCAGCAGCCCTCGGAGCGGGAGCCGCAATGAGCAGTTCTTC
d_gene: TRBD2
j_gene: TRBJ2-1
v_gene: TRBV9
abundance: few

CDR3aa: CASSMTASNQPQHF
CDR3nt: TGTGCCAGCAGCATGACCGCCAGCAATCAGCCCCAGCATTTT
d_gene: NA
j_gene: TRBJ1-5
v_gene: TRBV9
abundance: NA

CDR3aa: CASSPIGQGAGETQYF
CDR3nt: TGTGCCAGCTCCCCGATCGGACAGGGGGCAGGAGAGACCCAGTACTTC
d_gene: TRBD1
j_gene: TRBJ2-5
v_gene: TRBV18
abundance: few

CDR3aa: CASRSRTGGQETQYF
CDR3nt: TGTGCCAGCAGATCAAGGACAGGGGGGCAAGAGACCCAGTACTTC
d_gene: TRBD1
j_gene: TRBJ2-5
v_gene: TRBV5-4
abundance: many

CDR3aa: CASSLGRNTEAFF
CDR3nt: TGTGCCAGCAGCTTAGGCAGGAACACTGAAGCTTTCTTT
d_gene: NA
j_gene: TRBJ1-1
v_gene: TRBV12-3/TRBV12-4
abundance: many

CDR3aa: CASSPRALLGNTEAFF
CDR3nt: TGTGCCAGCAGCCCGAGGGCCCTCTTGGGGAACACTGAAGCTTTCTTT
d_gene: NA
j_gene: TRBJ1-1
v_gene: TRBV7-2
abundance: NA

CDR3aa: CASSPGEGFNTDTQYF
CDR3nt: TGTGCCAGCAGTCCCGGCGAAGGGTTCAACACAGATACGCAGTATTTT
d_gene: NA
j_gene: TRBJ2-3
v_gene: TRBV12-3/TRBV12-4
abundance: few

CDR3aa: CASSLTGSADTQYF
CDR3nt: TGCGCCAGCAGCTTGACAGGGAGCGCAGATACGCAGTATTTT
d_gene: NA
j_gene: TRBJ2-3
v_gene: TRBV5-1
abundance: many

CDR3aa: CASSFSLVQAGELFF
CDR3nt: TGCGCCAGCAGCTTCTCTTTGGTACAGGCCGGGGAGCTGTTTTTT
d_gene: NA
j_gene: TRBJ2-2
v_gene: TRBV5-1
abundance: few

CDR3aa: CATSGVGENYGYTF
CDR3nt: TGTGCCACCAGTGGGGTCGGGGAGAACTATGGCTACACCTTC
d_gene: NA
j_gene: TRBJ1-2
v_gene: TRBV24-1
abundance: NA

CDR3aa: CASGTGHTEAFF
CDR3nt: TGTGCTAGTGGGACAGGGCACACTGAAGCTTTCTTT
d_gene: TRBD1
j_gene: TRBJ1-1
v_gene: TRBV12-5
abundance: NA

CDR3aa: CSVVTSGGPTDTQYF
CDR3nt: TGCAGCGTAGTGACTAGCGGGGGGCCCACAGATACGCAGTATTTT
d_gene: TRBD2
j_gene: TRBJ2-3
v_gene: TRBV29-1
abundance: few

CDR3aa: CASSGGTSGVTRVNEQFF
CDR3nt: TGTGCCAGCAGCGGCGGGACTAGCGGGGTGACAAGGGTAAATGAGCAGTTCTTC
d_gene: TRBD2
j_gene: TRBJ2-1
v_gene: TRBV9
abundance: few

CDR3aa: CASSQRTGNIYGYTF
CDR3nt: TGCGCCAGCAGCCAGAGAACGGGGAACATCTATGGCTACACCTTC
d_gene: NA
j_gene: TRBJ1-2
v_gene: TRBV4-3
abundance: NA

CDR3aa: CASSSAAQGDTEAFF
CDR3nt: TGTGCCAGCAGTTCCGCGGCCCAGGGAGACACTGAAGCTTTCTTT
d_gene: NA
j_gene: TRBJ1-1
v_gene: TRBV28
abundance: NA

CDR3aa: CASSQGFVSGDSYNEQFF
CDR3nt: TGTGCCAGCAGCCAAGGGTTTGTTAGCGGGGACTCCTACAATGAGCAGTTCTTC
d_gene: TRBD2
j_gene: TRBJ2-1
v_gene: TRBV4-2
abundance: NA

CDR3aa: CAISESMSQGPYSGANVLTF
CDR3nt: TGTGCCATCAGTGAGTCAATGAGCCAGGGGCCATACTCTGGGGCCAACGTCCTGACTTTC
d_gene: NA
j_gene: TRBJ2-6
v_gene: TRBV10-3
abundance: NA

CDR3aa: CATSLRTHSGNTIYF
CDR3nt: TGTGCCACCAGCCTTAGGACACATTCTGGAAACACCATATATTTT
d_gene: NA
j_gene: TRBJ1-3
v_gene: TRBV15
abundance: NA

CDR3aa: CASGLQLQAAQYF
CDR3nt: TGTGCTAGTGGTTTACAGCTCCAAGCAGCTCAGTACTTC
d_gene: NA
j_gene: TRBJ2-4
v_gene: TRBV12-5
abundance: NA

CDR3aa: CASTTRGGAGGRDTQYF
CDR3nt: TGCGCCAGCACCACACGGGGGGGAGCGGGGGGGCGGGATACGCAGTATTTT
d_gene: TRBD2
j_gene: TRBJ2-3
v_gene: TRBV10-2
abundance: NA

CDR3aa: CASSLAGTSVTEAFF
CDR3nt: TGCGCCAGCAGCTTGGCAGGGACATCGGTCACTGAAGCTTTCTTT
d_gene: NA
j_gene: TRBJ1-1
v_gene: TRBV5-1
abundance: NA

CDR3aa: CASSPKAGTGGTDTQYF
CDR3nt: TGCGCCAGCAGCCCTAAAGCCGGGACAGGGGGGACAGATACGCAGTATTTT
d_gene: TRBD1
j_gene: TRBJ2-3
v_gene: TRBV4-3
abundance: NA